This entry features one T cell receptor beta chain sequence. What it binds is not known. This sample stems from a study of vaccination and CD4 T cells after COVID-19. Whole-study findings and limits: Sampling was limited to relatively few convalescent patients, with no early post-infection timepoints studied.

The Oncomine TCR Beta short-read assay sequenced DNA from cultured CD4+ T cells. Genomic DNA was drawn out of CD4+ T cells grown in culture. MiXCR, applied by TCRdb to the PCR reads, yields one record per CDR3 protein. The profile shows about 9,500 distinct CDR3 sequences, around 37% of them singletons. The CDR3 loop spans 15 amino acids. From germline, CDR1 is KGHDR and CDR2 SFDVKD. The ends lost 4 bases at V and 4 bases at J; junction bases unmatched: 3. Treatment of the sample: roughly nine-day PBMC culture with coronavirus spike peptide pools or control peptides (ViraFEST assay). Ahead of the COVID-19 pandemic (2011-2018), the CD4+ T cells of the unexposed donor were collected. More than 1.5 million PBMCs were grown per well alongside roughly 10 IU/ml IL-2 and approximately 9.2 ug/ml peptide pools. Unexposed-donor CD4+ T cells were probed with SARS-CoV-2 S/N and four cold-coronavirus spikes, cells permitting.

This TCR was recovered from a human donor in good health. Sequenced material: CD4+ T cells from blood, cultured in vitro. This sequence joins TRBV24-1 and TRBJ2-6, with 7 bases identical to TRBD1. The CDR3 DNA is TGTGCCACCAGTGAAACAGGGGTCGGGGCCAACGTCCTGACTTTC. Protein: CATSETGVGANVLTF.